The source of this TCR beta chain is a study of radiotherapy plus CTLA-4 blockade in lung cancer. The wider study: Objective responses arose in around a sixth of patients, and approximately 28% experienced disease control. The study's findings and limits: Following radiotherapy plus ipilimumab, tumor-derived TCR clones expanded in the blood.

With regard to this clone: Its specificity is unknown.

The repertoire was sequenced with immunoSEQ multiplex PCR; TCRdb's copy has only in-frame clones and lacks some. The data show over 85,000 clones, roughly 85% seen once. V was pared by 5 bases and J by 9 bases, with 11 bases of the junction left unmatched. The CDR3 spans 16 residues. Germline values: CDR1 SGHTA, CDR2 FQGNSA. This sequence joins TRBV7-2 and TRBJ2-1; 12 nucleotides line up with TRBD2. The source was peripheral blood, collected from a patient treated with radiotherapy plus ipilimumab. The origin of this receptor is a human donor with non-small cell lung cancer that progressed on radiotherapy plus ipilimumab. Here the CDR3 reads CASSAQTSGRTIEQFF. Written as DNA, the CDR3 is TGTGCCAGCAGCGCCCAGACTAGCGGGAGAACGATTGAGCAGTTCTTC.